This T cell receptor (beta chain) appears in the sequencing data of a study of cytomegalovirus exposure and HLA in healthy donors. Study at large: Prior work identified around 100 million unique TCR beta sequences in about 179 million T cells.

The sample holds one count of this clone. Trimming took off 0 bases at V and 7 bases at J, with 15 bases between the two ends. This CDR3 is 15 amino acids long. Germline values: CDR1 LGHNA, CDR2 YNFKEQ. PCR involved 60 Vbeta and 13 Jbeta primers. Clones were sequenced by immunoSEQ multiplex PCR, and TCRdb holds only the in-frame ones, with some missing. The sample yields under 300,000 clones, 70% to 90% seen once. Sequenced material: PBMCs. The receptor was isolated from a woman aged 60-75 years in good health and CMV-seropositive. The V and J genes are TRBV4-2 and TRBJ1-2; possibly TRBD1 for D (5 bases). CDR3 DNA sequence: TGTGCCAGCAGCCAAGATACGGGTAGCGGGGGTGGCTACACCTTC. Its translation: CASSQDTGSGGGYTF.